Below are 19 T cell receptor beta chains sequenced from a single sample in a study of cytomegalovirus exposure and HLA in healthy donors. The PCR contained 60 Vbeta and 13 Jbeta primers. Using immunoSEQ multiplex PCR, the repertoire was profiled, and TCRdb retains in-frame clones only, with some absent. The table records 200,000 to 250,000 clones, over 70% of them present only once. Material for sequencing was PBMCs. The receptor set was obtained from a boy younger than 10 in good health and CMV-seronegative.

The chain uses TRBV30 and TRBJ2-7, with 7 bases matching TRBD2. The V gene end was trimmed by 3 bases and the J gene end by 0 bases; junction bases not matched to a gene: 2. The germline V gene encodes CDR1 GTSNPN and CDR2 SVGIG (reference sequence). The CDR3 is 13 residues long. CDR3 sequence (DNA): TGTGCCTGGAGGGGAGGGGCCTCCTACGAGCAGTACTTC. Residues: CAWRGGASYEQYF.

The V call is TRBV2, the J call TRBJ2-5, with a possible D match to TRBD1 (6 bases). Looked up from germline, CDR1 is SNHLY and CDR2 is FYNNEI. V was cut by 1 base and J by 5 bases, with 14 bases left in between. The CDR3 length is 15 residues. The CDR3 DNA is TGTGCCAGCAGTGAAGGAGGACAGCGAGGGGAGACCCAGTACTTC. Protein sequence: CASSEGGQRGETQYF.

With regard to this clone: One junction end does not reproduce the germline sequence, and a read error may be involved. The chain carries TRBV6-5 and TRBJ1-4, with TRBD1 identical over 11 bases. The CDR3 consists of 15 residues. The germline V gene encodes CDR1 MNHEY and CDR2 SVGAGI. The CDR3: CASSYQGQGGEKLLF. In DNA form, the CDR3 reads TGTGCCAGCAGTTACCAGGGACAGGGGGGGGAAAAACTGTTGTTT.

The chain couples TRBV6-5 to TRBJ1-1; D possibly corresponds to TRBD1 (6 bases). This CDR3 is 13 amino acids long. Germline V gene sequence: CDR1 MNHEY, CDR2 SVGAGI. Trimming left V 2 bases short and J 4 bases short, with 8 bases between. CDR3 nucleotide sequence: TGTGCCAGCAGTTACGGGGGGGCCACTGAAGCTTTCTTT. This encodes CASSYGGATEAFF.

V is TRBV25-1 and J is TRBJ2-1; D not certain. The germline V and J ends were trimmed by 4 bases and 0 bases, with 7 bases remaining between them. Germline assignment: CDR1 MGHDK and CDR2 SYGVNS. This CDR3 region has 14 residues. CDR3 sequence (DNA): TGTGCCAGCAGTGTTTCCAGCTCCTACAATGAGCAGTTCTTC. Residues: CASSVSSSYNEQFF.

The chain combines TRBV5-1 with TRBJ2-3; TRBD1 aligns across 7 bases. The V and J ends lost 4 bases and 0 bases, in that order; junction bases with no gene match: 5. Germline CDR1 and CDR2: SGHRS and YFSETQ. The CDR3 has 15 residues. The CDR3 here is CASSRRQGSTDTQYF. The CDR3 DNA reads TGCGCCAGCAGCCGAAGACAGGGTAGCACAGATACGCAGTATTTT. Using reference TRBV5-1 and TRBJ2-3 for the parts outside the CDR3, the full variable domain is KAGVTQTPRYLIKTRGQQVTLSCSPISGHRSVSWYQQTPGQGLQFLFEYFSETQRNKGNFPGRFSGRQFSNSRSEMNVSTLELGDSALYLCASSRRQGSTDTQYFGPGTRLTVL.

This clone was picked up one time. The rearrangement joins TRBV19 to TRBJ2-4, with 8 positions matching TRBD1. The junction had 9 bases not matched to a gene; V was cut back by 3 bases and J by 8 bases. The CDR3 spans 15 residues. Germline V gene data show CDR1 as LNHDA and CDR2 as SQIVND (reference sequence). For the CDR3, the DNA is TGTGCCAGTAGTATGGACAGGGAGTTTGGGGACATTCAGTACTTC. The encoded protein is CASSMDREFGDIQYF.

The chain couples TRBV11-2 to TRBJ2-5, with a tentative D call TRBD2 (6 bases). V shed 5 bases and J shed 5 bases, with 12 bases lying between them. The CDR3 spans 13 residues. In germline, CDR1 is SGHAT, CDR2 FQNNGV. CDR3 nucleotide sequence: TGTGCCAGCAGCCCCGCGGGGTGGGAGACCCAGTACTTC. It is translated as CASSPAGWETQYF.

The chain joins TRBV9 to TRBJ2-7; 7 nucleotides align to TRBD1. The CDR3 has 14 amino acids. J gave up 3 bases and V 2 bases, and 5 bases lay outside the gene matches. The germline V gene has CDR1 SGDLS and CDR2 YYNGEE. CDR3 coding DNA: TGTGCCAGCAGCGTCCGGGACAGAAACTACGAGCAGTACTTC. Amino acid sequence: CASSVRDRNYEQYF.

The J gene is TRBJ2-2, the V gene TRBV27, with 13 positions matching TRBD2. This CDR3 spans 22 amino acids. With 3 bases clipped from V and 1 base from J, the junction kept 17 bases outside the gene matches. CDR1 is MNHEY, CDR2 SMNVEV, per germline (reference sequence). The CDR3 DNA reads TGTGCCAGCAGTTTTCGGGGGGCGCTGACTAGCGGGAGGCCAGGGAACACCGGGGAGCTGTTTTTT. It encodes CASSFRGALTSGRPGNTGELFF.

The chain uses TRBV5-5 and TRBJ2-5, with D tentatively TRBD1 (5 bases). The CDR3 covers 13 residues. Germline CDR1 is SGHKS and CDR2 is YYEKEE (reference sequence). V was cut by 4 bases and J by 1 base, with 8 bases left in between. The CDR3 sequence: CASSGDSQETQYF. For the CDR3, the DNA is TGTGCCAGCAGCGGAGACAGCCAAGAGACCCAGTACTTC.

This sequence joins TRBV7-2 and TRBJ1-6; 7 bases fit TRBD1. This CDR3 is built from 14 residues. With 6 bases clipped from V and 13 bases from J, the junction kept 12 bases outside the gene matches. Germline V gives CDR1 SGHTA, CDR2 FQGNSA. CDR3 amino acids: CASRRGTVLRPLHF. CDR3 nucleotides: TGTGCCAGCAGACGAGGGACAGTCTTGCGCCCCCTCCACTTT.

The count of this clone is one. The chain is built from TRBV21-1 and TRBJ1-1; the listed D gene, TRBD1, was not tested against the DNA. TRBV21-1 is labeled a pseudogene. This CDR3 has 17 residues. CDR3 nucleotide sequence: TGTGCCAGCAGCAAAGCGCTTTTGGGACAGGGGTACACTGAAGCTTTCTTT. Protein product: CASSKALLGQGYTEAFF.

The J gene is TRBJ2-5, the V gene TRBV10-3, with 9 bases lining up with TRBD2. Per germline, CDR1 ENHRY and CDR2 SYGVKD. This CDR3 is built from 14 residues. With V trimmed by 6 bases and J by 7 bases, 9 bases remained unmatched. DNA for the CDR3: TGTGCCATCAGCGATGCTAGCGGGATTGGGACCCAGTACTTC. Protein: CAISDASGIGTQYF.

V and J are TRBV4-1 and TRBJ2-7; weak D call: TRBD2 (5 bases). V shed 1 base and J shed 7 bases, with 20 bases lying between them. The CDR3 is made up of 16 amino acids. Germline-derived CDR1 and CDR2 are MGHRA and YSYEKL. CDR3 loop: CASSQGPGWELDEQYF. The CDR3 nucleotides read TGCGCCAGCAGCCAAGGGCCAGGTTGGGAGTTAGATGAGCAGTACTTC.

The rearrangement links TRBV2 to TRBJ2-1, with D maybe TRBD2 (5 bases). Trimming cost V 4 bases and J 7 bases, with 14 bases left between them. This CDR3 comprises 14 residues. Germline CDR1 reads SNHLY; CDR2 reads FYNNEI. The CDR3 here is CASSGLASGNEQFF. CDR3 coding DNA: TGTGCCAGCAGTGGGCTAGCAAGTGGGAATGAGCAGTTCTTC. Complete variable domain (other parts from reference TRBV2 and TRBJ2-1): EPEVTQTPSHQVTQMGQEVILRCVPISNHLYFYWYRQILGQKVEFLVSFYNNEISEKSEIFDDQFSVERPDGSNFTLKIRSTKLEDSAMYFCASSGLASGNEQFFGPGTRLTVL.

The chain is built from TRBV7-9 and TRBJ2-1; 7 bases line up with TRBD2. The V segment lost 4 bases and the J segment 7 bases; nucleotides outside the gene matches: 1. CDR1 is SEHNR and CDR2 is FQNEAQ in the germline V gene (reference sequence). The CDR3 spans 12 residues. The CDR3 reads CASSWGGNEQFF. The CDR3, as DNA: TGTGCCAGCAGCTGGGGGGGAAATGAGCAGTTCTTC. Filled out from reference TRBV7-9 and TRBJ2-1, the complete variable domain reads DTGVSQNPRHKITKRGQNVTFRCDPISEHNRLYWYRQTLGQGPEFLTYFQNEAQLEKSRLLSDRFSAERPKGSFSTLEIQRTEQGDSAMYLCASSWGGNEQFFGPGTRLTVL.

This clone showed up just once. CDR3 DNA sequence: TGTGCCATCAGTGCTTACATAACAGGGATCTCTGGAAACACCATATATTTT. The encoded protein is CAISAYITGISGNTIYF. This chain uses TRBV10-3 with TRBJ1-3; possibly TRBD1 for D (6 bases). The germline V gene encodes CDR1 ENHRY and CDR2 SYGVKD. The V end lost 4 bases, the J end lost 0 bases, and 16 bases lay between the germline ends. This CDR3 has 17 amino acids.

The gene calls are TRBV25-1 and TRBJ1-6; the D is unclear. The CDR3 loop spans 13 amino acids. The germline CDR1 and CDR2 sequences are MGHDK and SYGVNS. Trimming removed 3 bases from V and 10 bases from J, with 10 bases in between. CDR3 in DNA: TGTGCCAGCAGTGAGTACTCATACTCACCCCTCCACTTT. It is translated as CASSEYSYSPLHF.